The clone carrying this T cell receptor (beta chain) was recorded a few times. The CDR3 consists of 14 residues. The germline CDR1 and CDR2 sequences are MNHNS and SASEGT. V lost 2 bases and J lost 4, with 12 bases in between. Assay used: immunoSEQ multiplex PCR; TCRdb lists only in-frame clones, some missing. The sample has roughly 7,000 clones; about 88% are singletons. The data derive from a study of follicular helper T cells after annual influenza vaccination. Across the whole study: Days 0, 7 and 28 post-vaccination were the blood draw times.

Sample time point: 2015-2016 season, 7 days after influenza vaccination. This receptor was identified in an adult who received the influenza vaccine. The sequencing used CXCR5+ CD38- circulating T follicular helper cells from blood, collected 7 days after influenza vaccination. Specified subset: circulating Tfh, non-naive CD4+CXCR5+PD-1+ (ICOS+CD38+ or ICOS-CD38-). The chain combines TRBV6-1 with TRBJ2-7; no clear D. The CDR3 DNA follows: TGTGCCAGCAGTGAAATGGAAATAACTTACGAGCAGTACTTC. It codes for CASSEMEITYEQYF.